The clone carrying this TCR beta chain was observed a few times. Its antigen is undetermined. Germline values: CDR1 SQVTM, CDR2 ANQGSEA. This CDR3 contains 14 residues. Unmatched junction bases numbered 6, after V lost 6 bases and J lost 1 base. This record belongs to a study of T cell repertoires in cytomegalovirus infection. The wider study: Carrying CMV and the relevant HLA type showed in public TCR beta signatures.

Via MiXCR, TCRdb re-called the reads, giving one row per CDR3 protein. Of a few hundred thousand distinct CDR3 sequences listed, 15% to 20% were seen once; the top ten hold approximately 10%. Study findings and constraints: HLA-C-restricted CMV-specific TCR beta clonotypes were dominant in the ex vivo response. Carriers of CMV plus the relevant HLA were identified by cumulative public TCR beta family frequency.

The chain carries TRBV29-1 and TRBJ2-1; 7 bases map to TRBD1. Sequenced input: PBMCs. This TCR was recovered from a human donor in good health (CMV status not recorded). Some clones in this sample may be carry-over from other donors' samples. CDR3 bases: TGCAGCGTACCCCGGGACAGATCCTACAATGAGCAGTTCTTC. The encoded protein is CSVPRDRSYNEQFF.